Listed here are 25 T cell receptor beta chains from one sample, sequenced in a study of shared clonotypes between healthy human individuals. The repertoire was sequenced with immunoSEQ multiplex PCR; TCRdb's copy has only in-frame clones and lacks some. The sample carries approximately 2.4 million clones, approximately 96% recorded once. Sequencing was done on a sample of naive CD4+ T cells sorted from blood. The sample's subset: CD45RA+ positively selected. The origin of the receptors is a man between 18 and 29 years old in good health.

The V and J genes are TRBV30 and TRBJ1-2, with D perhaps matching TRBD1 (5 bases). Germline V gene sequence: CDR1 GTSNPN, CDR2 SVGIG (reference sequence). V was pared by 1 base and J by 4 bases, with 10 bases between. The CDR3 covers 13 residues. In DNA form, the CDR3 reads TGTGCCTGGAGTGGACAGCTACGCTATGGCTACACCTTC. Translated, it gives CAWSGQLRYGYTF.

The CDR3 region is CASSSDRGYEQFF. For the CDR3, the DNA is TGCGCCAGCAGCTCGGACAGGGGTTATGAGCAGTTCTTC. The chain has TRBV5-1 and TRBJ2-1; 9 bases map to TRBD1. Germline CDR1 SGHRS, CDR2 YFSETQ. The CDR3 has 13 amino acids. Unmatched junction bases numbered 3, after V lost 3 bases and J lost 8 bases.

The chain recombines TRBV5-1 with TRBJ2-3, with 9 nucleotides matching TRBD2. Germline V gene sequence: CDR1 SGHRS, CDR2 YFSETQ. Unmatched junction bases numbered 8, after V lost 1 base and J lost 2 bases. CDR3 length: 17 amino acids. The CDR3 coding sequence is TGCGCCAGCAGCTTGAGGGCTAGCGGGGACCACACAGATACGCAGTATTTT. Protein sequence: CASSLRASGDHTDTQYF.

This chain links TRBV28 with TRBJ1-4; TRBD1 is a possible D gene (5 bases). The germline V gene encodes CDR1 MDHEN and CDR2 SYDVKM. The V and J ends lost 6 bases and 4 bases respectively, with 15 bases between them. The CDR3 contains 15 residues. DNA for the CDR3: TGTGCCAGCAGCGAACGAGACAGAGATAATGAAAAACTGTTTTTT. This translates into CASSERDRDNEKLFF.

The CDR3 region has the DNA TGTGCCAGCAGCGTCCTCGGGCCTCCCAAACCAGATACGCAGTATTTT. As protein: CASSVLGPPKPDTQYF. The genes are TRBV7-2 and TRBJ2-3; D uncertain. V was cut by 5 bases and J by 4 bases, with 19 bases left in between. The CDR3 spans 16 residues. Germline V gene data show CDR1 as SGHTA and CDR2 as FQGNSA.

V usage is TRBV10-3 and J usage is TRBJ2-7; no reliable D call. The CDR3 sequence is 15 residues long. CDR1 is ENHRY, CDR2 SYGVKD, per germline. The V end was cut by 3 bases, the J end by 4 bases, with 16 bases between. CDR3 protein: CAISDPLLGSYEQYF. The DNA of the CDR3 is TGTGCCATCAGTGACCCACTGCTGGGCTCATACGAGCAGTACTTC.

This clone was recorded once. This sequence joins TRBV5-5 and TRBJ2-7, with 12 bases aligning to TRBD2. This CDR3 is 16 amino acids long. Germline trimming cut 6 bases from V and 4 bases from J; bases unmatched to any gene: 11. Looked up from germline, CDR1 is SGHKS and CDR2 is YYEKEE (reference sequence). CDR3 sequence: CASTSRLAGVTYEQYF. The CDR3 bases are TGTGCCAGCACCAGTCGACTAGCGGGAGTTACTTACGAGCAGTACTTC.

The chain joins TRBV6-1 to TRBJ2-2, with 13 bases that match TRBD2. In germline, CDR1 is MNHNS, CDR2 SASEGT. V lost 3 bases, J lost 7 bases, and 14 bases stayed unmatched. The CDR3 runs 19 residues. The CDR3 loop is CASSDALGGLAGVDGELFF. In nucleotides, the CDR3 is TGTGCCAGCAGTGATGCACTTGGCGGACTAGCGGGAGTCGACGGGGAGCTGTTTTTT.

CDR3 sequence: CASSLDPGLGNEKLFF. CDR3 coding DNA: TGTGCCAGCAGCTTAGATCCGGGTTTGGGTAATGAAAAACTGTTTTTT. This chain joins TRBV11-2 and TRBJ1-4; D remains unclear. The V gene's germline CDR1 is SGHAT and CDR2 FQNNGV. Trimming shortened V by 0 bases and J by 4 bases, and 12 bases separated the two germline ends. The CDR3 spans 16 residues.

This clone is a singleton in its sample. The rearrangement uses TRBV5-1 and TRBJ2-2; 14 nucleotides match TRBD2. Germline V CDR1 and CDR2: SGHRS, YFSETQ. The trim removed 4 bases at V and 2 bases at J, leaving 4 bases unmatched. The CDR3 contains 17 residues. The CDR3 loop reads CASSPGTSGSNTGELFF. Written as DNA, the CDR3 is TGCGCCAGCAGCCCCGGGACTAGCGGGAGCAACACCGGGGAGCTGTTTTTT.

The CDR3 nucleotides read TGTGCCAGCAGTTCCATAGGCCTCGGCCAGGCCGGGGACTATGGCTACACCTTC. Residues: CASSSIGLGQAGDYGYTF. The V gene is TRBV28, the J gene TRBJ1-2, with no clear D. Looked up from germline, CDR1 is MDHEN and CDR2 is SYDVKM. The length of the CDR3 is 18 residues. Trimming took off 4 bases at V and 3 bases at J, with 24 bases between the two ends.

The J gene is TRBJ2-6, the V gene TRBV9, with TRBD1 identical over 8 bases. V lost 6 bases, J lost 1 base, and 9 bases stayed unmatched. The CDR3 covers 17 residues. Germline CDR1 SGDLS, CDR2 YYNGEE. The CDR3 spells CASTRAGGLSGANVLTF. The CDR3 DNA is TGTGCCAGCACAAGGGCAGGGGGCTTATCTGGGGCCAACGTCCTGACTTTC.

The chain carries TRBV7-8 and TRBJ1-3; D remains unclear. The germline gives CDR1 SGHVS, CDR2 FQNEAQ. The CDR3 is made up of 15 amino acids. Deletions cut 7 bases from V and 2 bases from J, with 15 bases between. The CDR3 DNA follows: TGTGCCAGCACCACTGGCCAGAGACCTGGAAACACCATATATTTT. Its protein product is CASTTGQRPGNTIYF.

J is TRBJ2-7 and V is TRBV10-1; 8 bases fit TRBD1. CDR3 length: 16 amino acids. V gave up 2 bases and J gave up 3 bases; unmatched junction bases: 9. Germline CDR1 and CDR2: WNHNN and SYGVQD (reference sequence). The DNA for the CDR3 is TGCGCCAGCAGTGAGGGGGCCGGGACAGGACGCTACGAGCAGTACTTC. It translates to CASSEGAGTGRYEQYF.

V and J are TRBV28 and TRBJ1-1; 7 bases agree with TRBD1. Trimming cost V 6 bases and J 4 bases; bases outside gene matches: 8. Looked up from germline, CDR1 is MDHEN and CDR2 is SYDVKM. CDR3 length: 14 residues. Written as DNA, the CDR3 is TGTGCCAGCAGGACGAAGGGGGCAGCCACTGAAGCTTTCTTT. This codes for CASRTKGAATEAFF.

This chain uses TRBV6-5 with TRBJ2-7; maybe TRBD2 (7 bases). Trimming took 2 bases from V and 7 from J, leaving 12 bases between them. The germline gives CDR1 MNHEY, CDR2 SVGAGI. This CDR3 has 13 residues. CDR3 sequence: CASSYTEGGEQYF. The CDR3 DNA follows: TGTGCCAGCAGTTACACCGAGGGGGGGGAGCAGTACTTC.

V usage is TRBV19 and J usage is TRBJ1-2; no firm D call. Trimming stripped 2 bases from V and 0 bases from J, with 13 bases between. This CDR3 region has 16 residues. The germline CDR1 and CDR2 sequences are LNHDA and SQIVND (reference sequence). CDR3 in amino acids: CASSIKRAAPNYGYTF. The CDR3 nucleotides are TGTGCCAGTAGTATAAAGCGGGCAGCTCCTAACTATGGCTACACCTTC.

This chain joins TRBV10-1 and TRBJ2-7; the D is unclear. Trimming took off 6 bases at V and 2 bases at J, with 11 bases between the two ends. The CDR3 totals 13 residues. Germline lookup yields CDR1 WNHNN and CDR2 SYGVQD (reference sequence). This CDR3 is CASSAEGPYEQYF. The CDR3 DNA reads TGCGCCAGCAGCGCGGAAGGCCCCTACGAGCAGTACTTC.

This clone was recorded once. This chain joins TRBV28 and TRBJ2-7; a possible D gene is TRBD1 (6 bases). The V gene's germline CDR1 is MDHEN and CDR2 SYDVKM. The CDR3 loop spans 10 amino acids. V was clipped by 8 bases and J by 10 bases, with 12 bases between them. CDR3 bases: TGTGCCAGCGGGCAGGGGAAACAGTACTTC. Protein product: CASGQGKQYF.

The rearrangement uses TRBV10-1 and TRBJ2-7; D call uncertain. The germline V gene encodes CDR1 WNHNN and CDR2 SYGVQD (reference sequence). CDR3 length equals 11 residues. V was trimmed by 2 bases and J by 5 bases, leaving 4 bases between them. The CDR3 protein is CASSELHEQYF. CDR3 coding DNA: TGCGCCAGCAGTGAGCTCCACGAGCAGTACTTC.

CDR3 DNA sequence: TGTGCCAGCAGCGCTCGCGGGATAGCCTACGAGCAGTACTTC. Its protein is CASSARGIAYEQYF. J is TRBJ2-7 and V is TRBV9, with D maybe TRBD2 (6 bases). Deletions cut 3 bases from V and 2 bases from J, with 12 bases between. Germline V gene lookup returns CDR1 SGDLS and CDR2 YYNGEE. The CDR3 length is 14 residues.

CDR3 coding DNA: TGTGCCAGCAGCTTGGTACCAAATTCACCCCTCCACTTT. The encoded protein is CASSLVPNSPLHF. This chain links TRBV5-6 with TRBJ1-6; D remains unclear. This CDR3 contains 13 residues. The ends were cut back, 0 bases at V and 7 bases at J, with 5 bases in the middle. The germline gives CDR1 SGHDT, CDR2 YYEEEE.

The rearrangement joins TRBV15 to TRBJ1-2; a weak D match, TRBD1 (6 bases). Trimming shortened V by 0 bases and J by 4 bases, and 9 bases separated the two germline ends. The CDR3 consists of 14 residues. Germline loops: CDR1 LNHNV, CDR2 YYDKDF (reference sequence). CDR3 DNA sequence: TGTGCCACCAGCAGAGATAGACAGGCCTATGGCTACACCTTC. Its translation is CATSRDRQAYGYTF. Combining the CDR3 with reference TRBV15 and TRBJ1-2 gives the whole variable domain DAMVIQNPRYQVTQFGKPVTLSCSQTLNHNVMYWYQQKSSQAPKLLFHYYDKDFNNEADTPDNFQSRRPNTSFCFLDIRSPGLGDTAMYLCATSRDRQAYGYTFGSGTRLTVV.

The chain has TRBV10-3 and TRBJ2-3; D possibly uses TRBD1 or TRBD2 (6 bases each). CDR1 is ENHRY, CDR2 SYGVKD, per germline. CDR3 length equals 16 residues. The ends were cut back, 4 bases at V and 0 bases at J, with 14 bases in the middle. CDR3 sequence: CAISGRQGTSTDTQYF. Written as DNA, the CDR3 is TGTGCCATCAGTGGAAGGCAGGGGACTAGCACAGATACGCAGTATTTT.

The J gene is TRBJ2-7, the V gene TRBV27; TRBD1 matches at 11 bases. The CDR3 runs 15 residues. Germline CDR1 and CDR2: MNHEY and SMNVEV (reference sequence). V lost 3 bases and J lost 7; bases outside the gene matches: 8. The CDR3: CASSFTGQGVREQYF. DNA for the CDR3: TGTGCCAGCAGTTTCACGGGACAGGGGGTTAGGGAGCAGTACTTC.